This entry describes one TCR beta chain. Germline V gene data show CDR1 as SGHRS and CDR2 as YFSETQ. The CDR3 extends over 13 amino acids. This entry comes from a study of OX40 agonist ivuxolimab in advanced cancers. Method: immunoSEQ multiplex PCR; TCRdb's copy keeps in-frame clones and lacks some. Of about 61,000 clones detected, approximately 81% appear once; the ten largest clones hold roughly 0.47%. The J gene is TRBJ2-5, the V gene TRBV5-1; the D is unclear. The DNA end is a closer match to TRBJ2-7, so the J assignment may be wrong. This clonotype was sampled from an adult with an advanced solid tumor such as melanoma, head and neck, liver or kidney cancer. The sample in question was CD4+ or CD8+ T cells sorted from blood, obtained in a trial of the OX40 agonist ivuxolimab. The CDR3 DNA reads TGCGCCAGCAGCCTGGCGCCCTCCTACGAGCAGTACTTC. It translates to CASSLAPSYEQYF.